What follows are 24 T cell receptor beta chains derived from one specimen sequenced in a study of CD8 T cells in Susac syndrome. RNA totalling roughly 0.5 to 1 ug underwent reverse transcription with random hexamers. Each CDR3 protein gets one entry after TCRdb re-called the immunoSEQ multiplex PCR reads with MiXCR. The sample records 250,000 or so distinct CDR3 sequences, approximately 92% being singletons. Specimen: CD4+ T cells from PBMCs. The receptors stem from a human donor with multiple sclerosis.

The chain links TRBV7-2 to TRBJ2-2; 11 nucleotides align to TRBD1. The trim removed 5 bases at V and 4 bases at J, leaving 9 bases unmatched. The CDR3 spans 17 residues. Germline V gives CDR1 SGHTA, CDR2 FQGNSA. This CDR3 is CASSRRIGTGGTGELFF. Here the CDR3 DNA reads TGTGCCAGCAGCCGGCGGATAGGGACAGGGGGCACCGGGGAGCTGTTTTTT.

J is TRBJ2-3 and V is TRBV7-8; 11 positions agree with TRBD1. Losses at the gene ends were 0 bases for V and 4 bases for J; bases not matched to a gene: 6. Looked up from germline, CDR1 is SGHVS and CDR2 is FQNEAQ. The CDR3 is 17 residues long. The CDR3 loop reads CASSLAGTGGVADTQYF. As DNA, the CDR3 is TGTGCCAGCAGCTTAGCGGGGACAGGGGGTGTAGCAGATACGCAGTATTTT. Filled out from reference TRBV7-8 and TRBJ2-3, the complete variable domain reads GAGVSQSPRYKVAKRGQDVALRCDPISGHVSLFWYQQALGQGPEFLTYFQNEAQLDKSGLPSDRFFAERPEGSVSTLKIQRTQQEDSAVYLCASSLAGTGGVADTQYFGPGTRLTVL.

The CDR3 coding sequence is TGTGCCAGCAGTTTGGACACTTTATCCTACGAGCAGTACTTC. Its translation is CASSLDTLSYEQYF. The chain carries TRBV12-3 or TRBV12-4 and TRBJ2-7; tentative D call: TRBD1 (5 bases). V lost 3 bases, J lost 1 base, and 10 bases lay in between. The CDR3 consists of 14 residues.

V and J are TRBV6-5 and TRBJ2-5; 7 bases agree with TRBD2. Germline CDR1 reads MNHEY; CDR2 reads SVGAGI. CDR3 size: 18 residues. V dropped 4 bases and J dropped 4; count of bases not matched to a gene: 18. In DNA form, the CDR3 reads TGTGCCAGCAGTTTCTCCCTAAGGGGAGGGGTTGAGGCAGAGACCCAGTACTTC. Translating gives CASSFSLRGGVEAETQYF.

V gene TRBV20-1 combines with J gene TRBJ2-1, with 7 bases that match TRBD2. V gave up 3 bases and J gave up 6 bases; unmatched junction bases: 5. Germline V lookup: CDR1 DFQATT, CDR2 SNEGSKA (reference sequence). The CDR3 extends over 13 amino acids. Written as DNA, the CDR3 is TGCAGTGCTAGTAGACTAGCCACCAATGAGCAGTTCTTC. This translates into CSASRLATNEQFF.

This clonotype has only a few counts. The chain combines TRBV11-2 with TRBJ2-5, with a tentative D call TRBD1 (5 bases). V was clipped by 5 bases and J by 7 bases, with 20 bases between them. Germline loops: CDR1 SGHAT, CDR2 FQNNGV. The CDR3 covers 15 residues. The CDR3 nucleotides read TGTGCCAGCAGCCCAGGGATTAGCCGCCCGGTGACCCAGTACTTC. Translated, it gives CASSPGISRPVTQYF.

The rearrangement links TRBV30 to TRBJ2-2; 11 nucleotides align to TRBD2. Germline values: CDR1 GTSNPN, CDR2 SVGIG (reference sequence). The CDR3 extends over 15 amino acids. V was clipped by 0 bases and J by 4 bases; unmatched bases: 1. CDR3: CAWSVTSGVTGELFF. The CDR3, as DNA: TGTGCCTGGAGTGTGACTAGCGGGGTCACCGGGGAGCTGTTTTTT.

The CDR3 DNA reads TGCGCCAGCAGCTTGGAGATCACAGATACGCAGTATTTT. Translation: CASSLEITDTQYF. The rearrangement joins TRBV5-1 to TRBJ2-3; D not resolved. With 0 bases removed from V and 2 bases from J, the gap between germline ends came to 4 bases. From germline, CDR1 is SGHRS and CDR2 YFSETQ. The CDR3 covers 13 residues.

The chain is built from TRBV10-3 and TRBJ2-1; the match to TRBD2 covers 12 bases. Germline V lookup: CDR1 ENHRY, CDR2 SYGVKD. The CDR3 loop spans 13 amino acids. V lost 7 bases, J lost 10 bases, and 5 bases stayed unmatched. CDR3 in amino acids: CAIKLAGGPEQFF. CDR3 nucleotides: TGTGCCATCAAGCTAGCGGGAGGGCCGGAGCAGTTCTTC.

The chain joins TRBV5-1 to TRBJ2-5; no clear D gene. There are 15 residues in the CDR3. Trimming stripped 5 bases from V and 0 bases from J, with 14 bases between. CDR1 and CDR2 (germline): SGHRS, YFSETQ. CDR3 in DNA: TGCGCCAGCAGTTTACTCAGCTCGTACCAAGAGACCCAGTACTTC. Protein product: CASSLLSSYQETQYF.

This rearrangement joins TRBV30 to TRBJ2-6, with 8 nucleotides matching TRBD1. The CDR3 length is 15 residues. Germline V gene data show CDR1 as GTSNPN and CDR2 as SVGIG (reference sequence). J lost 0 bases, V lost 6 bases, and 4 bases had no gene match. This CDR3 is CACGTGHSGANVLTF. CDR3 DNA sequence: TGTGCCTGCGGGACAGGACACTCTGGGGCCAACGTCCTGACTTTC. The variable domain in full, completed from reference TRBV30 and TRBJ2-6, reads SQTIHQWPATLVQPVGSPLSLECTVEGTSNPNLYWYRQAAGRGLQLLFYSVGIGQISSEVPQNLSASRPQDRQFILSSKKLLLSDSGFYLCACGTGHSGANVLTFGAGSRLTVL.

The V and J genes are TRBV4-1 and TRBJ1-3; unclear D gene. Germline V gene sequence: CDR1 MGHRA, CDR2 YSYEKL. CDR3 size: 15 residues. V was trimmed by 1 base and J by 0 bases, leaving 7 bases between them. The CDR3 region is CASSQGAISGNTIYF. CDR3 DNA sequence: TGCGCCAGCAGCCAAGGGGCCATCTCTGGAAACACCATATATTTT.

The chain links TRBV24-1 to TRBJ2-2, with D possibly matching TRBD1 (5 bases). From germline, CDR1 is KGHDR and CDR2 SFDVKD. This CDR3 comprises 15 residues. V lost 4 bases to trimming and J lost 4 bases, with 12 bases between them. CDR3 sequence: CATSDPTAGTGELFF. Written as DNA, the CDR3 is TGTGCCACCAGTGACCCGACAGCTGGCACCGGGGAGCTGTTTTTT.

CDR3 loop: CASKLAQGAQPQHF. CDR3 coding DNA: TGTGCCAGCAAACTAGCCCAGGGCGCGCAGCCCCAGCATTTT. The J gene is TRBJ1-5, the V gene TRBV12-3 or TRBV12-4; a possible D gene is TRBD1 (5 bases). The V gene lost 7 bases and the J gene lost 7 bases, with 17 bases spanning the gap. The length of the CDR3 is 14 residues.

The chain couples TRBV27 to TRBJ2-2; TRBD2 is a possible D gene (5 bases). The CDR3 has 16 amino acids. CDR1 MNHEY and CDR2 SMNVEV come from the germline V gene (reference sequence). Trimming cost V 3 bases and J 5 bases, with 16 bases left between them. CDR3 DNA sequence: TGTGCCAGCAGTTTTGCGGGCGCCCACGGGACCGGGGAGCTGTTTTTT. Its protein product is CASSFAGAHGTGELFF.

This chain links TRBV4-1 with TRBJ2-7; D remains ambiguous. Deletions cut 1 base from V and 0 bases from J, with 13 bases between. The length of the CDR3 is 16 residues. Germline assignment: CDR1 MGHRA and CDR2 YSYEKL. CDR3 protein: CASSQGPLGNSYEQYF. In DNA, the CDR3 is TGCGCCAGCAGCCAAGGACCCTTGGGAAACTCCTACGAGCAGTACTTC.

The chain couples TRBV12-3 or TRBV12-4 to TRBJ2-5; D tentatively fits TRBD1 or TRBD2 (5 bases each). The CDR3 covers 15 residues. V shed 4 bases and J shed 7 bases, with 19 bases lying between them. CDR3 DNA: TGTGCCAGCAGTTATGGGGACGGAGTGTTGGGGACCCAGTACTTC. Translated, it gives CASSYGDGVLGTQYF.

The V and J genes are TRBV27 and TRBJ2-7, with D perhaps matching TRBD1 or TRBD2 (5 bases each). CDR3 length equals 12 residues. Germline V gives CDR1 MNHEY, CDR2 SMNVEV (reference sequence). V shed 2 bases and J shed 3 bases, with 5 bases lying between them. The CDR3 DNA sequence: TGTGCCAGCAGTTTAGGGGGCTACGAGCAGTACGTC. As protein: CASSLGGYEQYV.

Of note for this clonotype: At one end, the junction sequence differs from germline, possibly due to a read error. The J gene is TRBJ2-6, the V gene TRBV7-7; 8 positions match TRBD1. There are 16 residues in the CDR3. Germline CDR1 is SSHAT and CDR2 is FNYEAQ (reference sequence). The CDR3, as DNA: TGTGCTAGCAGCGCGCAGACAGGGGCTGGGGCCAACGTCCTGACTTTC. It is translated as CASSAQTGAGANVLTF.

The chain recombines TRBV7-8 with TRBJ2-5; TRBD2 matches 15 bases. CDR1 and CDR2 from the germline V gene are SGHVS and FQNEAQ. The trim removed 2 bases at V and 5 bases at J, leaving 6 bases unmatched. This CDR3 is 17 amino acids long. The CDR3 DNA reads TGTGCCAGCAGCTTAAAGGGACTAGCGGGAGGAAAGGAGACCCAGTACTTC. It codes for CASSLKGLAGGKETQYF. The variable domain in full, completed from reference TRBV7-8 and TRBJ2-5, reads GAGVSQSPRYKVAKRGQDVALRCDPISGHVSLFWYQQALGQGPEFLTYFQNEAQLDKSGLPSDRFFAERPEGSVSTLKIQRTQQEDSAVYLCASSLKGLAGGKETQYFGPGTRLLVL.

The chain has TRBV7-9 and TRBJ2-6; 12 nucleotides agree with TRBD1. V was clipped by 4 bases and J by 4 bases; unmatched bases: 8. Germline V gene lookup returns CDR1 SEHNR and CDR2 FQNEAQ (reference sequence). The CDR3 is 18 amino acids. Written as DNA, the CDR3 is TGTGCCAGCAGCTCTCCGGGACAGGGGGCGCAAGGGGCCAACGTCCTGACTTTC. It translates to CASSSPGQGAQGANVLTF.

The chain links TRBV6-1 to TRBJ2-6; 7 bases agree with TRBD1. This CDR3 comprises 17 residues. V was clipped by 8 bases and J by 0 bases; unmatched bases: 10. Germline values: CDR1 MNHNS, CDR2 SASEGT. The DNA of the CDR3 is TGTGCCAGCCGCTATGAGGGGGCAAGCTCTGGGGCCAACGTCCTGACTTTC. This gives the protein CASRYEGASSGANVLTF.

For the CDR3, the DNA is TGTGCCAGCAGCTTGGCCGGGACTAGCGGGAGAGAGACCCAGTACTTC. Translated, it gives CASSLAGTSGRETQYF. V and J are TRBV5-4 and TRBJ2-5; TRBD2 aligns across 14 bases. There are 16 residues in the CDR3. CDR1 and CDR2 from the germline V gene are SGHNT and YYREEE (reference sequence). The V and J ends lost 0 bases and 4 bases, in that order; junction bases with no gene match: 2.

The CDR3 loop is CASSADQGVSETQYF. DNA for the CDR3: TGCGCCAGCAGCGCGGATCAGGGGGTTTCAGAGACCCAGTACTTC. The chain carries TRBV5-1 and TRBJ2-5; 7 bases align to TRBD1. The CDR3 has 15 residues. The V gene's germline CDR1 is SGHRS and CDR2 YFSETQ. V lost 4 bases, J lost 4 bases, and 10 bases stayed unmatched.